Below, 27 T cell receptor beta chains from the same sample are listed, as sequenced in a study of T cell repertoires in cytomegalovirus infection (dated by TCRdb to 2018 to 2020). TCRdb shows the sequencer as Illumina HiSeq 1500. TCRdb reanalyzed the raw reads on its own, using fastp at Q25 for trimming and MiXCR for clone calling, and kept in-frame beta chains. Each CDR3 protein gets just one entry, which takes the most common genes and DNA from the rows behind it. This sample comprises roughly 230,000 distinct CDR3 sequences, over 9% of them detected only once. 1.5% to 2% of the sample goes to the ten largest clones. The sample consisted of PBMCs. The source of these receptors is a human donor in good health (CMV status not recorded). Some clones in this sample may be carry-over from other donors' samples.

This clonotype was recorded at least ten times. The chain has TRBV7-2 and TRBJ2-5, with 9 bases fitting TRBD1. Germline CDR1 and CDR2: SGHTA and FQGNSA. This CDR3 is 16 amino acids long. V lost 5 bases to trimming and J lost 0 bases; unmatched junction nucleotides: 7. CDR3 loop: CASSQDRGWYQETQYF. The CDR3 nucleotides are TGTGCCAGCAGCCAGGACAGGGGTTGGTACCAAGAGACCCAGTACTTC. Full variable domain (missing parts from reference TRBV7-2 and TRBJ2-5): GAGVSQSPSNKVTEKGKDVELRCDPISGHTALYWYRQSLGQGLEFLIYFQGNSAPDKSGLPSDRFSAERTGGSVSTLTIQRTQQEDSAVYLCASSQDRGWYQETQYFGPGTRLLVL.

This clonotype occurred many times. This chain uses TRBV4-3 with TRBJ1-1; D perhaps matches TRBD1 (5 bases). CDR3 length: 19 amino acids. Germline V gene data show CDR1 as LGHNA and CDR2 as YSLEER. V was cut by 1 base and J by 3 bases, with 24 bases left in between. DNA of the CDR3: TGCGCCAGCAGCCAAGCGGTGACAGTGCGGCCGGAACAGGACACTGAAGCTTTCTTT. This sequence encodes CASSQAVTVRPEQDTEAFF.

This chain connects TRBV6-2 or TRBV6-3 to TRBJ2-2; D not resolved. The CDR3 is made up of 12 amino acids. The V gene's germline CDR1 is MNHEY and CDR2 SVGEGT. Between the trimmed V and J ends, which lost 6 bases and 7 bases, there was a span of 9 bases. The CDR3 bases are TGTGCCAGCAGCCGTCAGTTCGGGGAGCTGTTTTTT. Amino acids: CASSRQFGELFF.

A note on this clonotype: A single base separates this from a much larger clone, so it may be a read error. V gene TRBV20-1 combines with J gene TRBJ1-1; D call uncertain. This CDR3 is 13 amino acids long. Germline CDR1 is DFQATT and CDR2 is SNEGSKA (reference sequence). The CDR3 loop is CSAESPMNTVAFF. Here the CDR3 DNA reads TGCAGTGCGGAGAGCCCCATGAACACTGTAGCTTTCTTT.

This clonotype was counted between two and nine times. This CDR3 is CASSLWPRAQYF. CDR3 nucleotide sequence: TGTGCCAGCAGTTTGTGGCCTCGGGCCCAGTACTTC. This sequence joins TRBV28 and TRBJ2-5, with no clear D. The V end lost 3 bases, the J end lost 9 bases, and 11 bases lay between the germline ends. Germline loops: CDR1 MDHEN, CDR2 SYDVKM. The CDR3 has 12 amino acids.

This clonotype was observed many times. The genes are TRBV5-6 and TRBJ1-6, with unresolved D. The V and J ends lost 4 bases and 7 bases respectively, with 9 bases between them. The CDR3 consists of 13 residues. CDR1 is SGHDT, CDR2 YYEEEE, per germline. The CDR3 DNA reads TGTGCCAGCAGCCTGGACCCGAATTCACCCCTCCACTTT. This translates into CASSLDPNSPLHF.

This clonotype showed up many times. The rearrangement uses TRBV5-6 and TRBJ2-7; 7 nucleotides agree with TRBD1. This CDR3 contains 13 residues. After removal of 1 base from V and 3 bases from J, the junction contained 1 base not matched to a gene. Germline CDR1 is SGHDT and CDR2 is YYEEEE. CDR3: CASSLRDSYEQYF. In DNA form, the CDR3 reads TGTGCCAGCAGCTTGAGGGACAGCTACGAGCAGTACTTC.

This clonotype came up a few times. This chain uses TRBV12-3 or TRBV12-4 with TRBJ2-5; D gene ambiguous. CDR3 length equals 12 residues. Deletions cut 8 bases from V and 1 base from J, with 8 bases between. The CDR3 here is CASGSPQETQYF. The CDR3 DNA reads TGTGCCAGCGGGTCCCCCCAAGAGACCCAGTACTTC.

This clonotype was recorded many times. V is TRBV6-6 and J is TRBJ2-1; perhaps TRBD2 as D (5 bases). The CDR3 consists of 13 residues. Germline V gene sequence: CDR1 MNHNY, CDR2 SVGAGI (reference sequence). Trimming took 11 bases from V and 0 from J, leaving 11 bases between them. The CDR3 region is CAGSRDSYNEQFF. In nucleotides, the CDR3 is TGTGCCGGGTCCCGGGACTCCTACAATGAGCAGTTCTTC.

The chain has TRBV11-2 and TRBJ2-3; 9 bases match TRBD1. V lost 5 bases, J lost 5 bases, and 8 bases stayed unmatched. Germline values: CDR1 SGHAT, CDR2 FQNNGV. This CDR3 comprises 15 residues. In DNA, the CDR3 is TGTGCCAGCAGCCCTTGGGACAGGGTTGTAGATACGCAGTATTTT. Its translation: CASSPWDRVVDTQYF.

This clonotype was seen many times. The chain is built from TRBV29-1 and TRBJ2-5, with D hard to call. The CDR3 runs to 14 residues. Germline assignment: CDR1 SQVTM and CDR2 ANQGSEA. Trimming removed 8 bases at V and 1 base at J, with 17 bases between. The CDR3 spells CSTQPYLTQETQYF. In DNA form, the CDR3 reads TGCAGCACTCAACCGTACCTGACCCAAGAGACCCAGTACTTC.

This clonotype showed up many times. The rearrangement links TRBV7-2 to TRBJ2-3; 11 positions match TRBD2. CDR1 is SGHTA and CDR2 is FQGNSA in the germline V gene. J was trimmed by 1 base and V by 5 bases; bases with no gene match: 5. This CDR3 spans 16 amino acids. CDR3 residues: CASSVGLAGRTDTQYF. CDR3 bases: TGTGCCAGCAGCGTAGGACTAGCGGGCCGCACAGATACGCAGTATTTT.

The chain uses TRBV19 and TRBJ1-1, with D uncertain. Trimming removed 7 bases at V and 1 base at J, with 13 bases between. Germline CDR1 LNHDA, CDR2 SQIVND (reference sequence). The CDR3 is 14 amino acids. This CDR3 is CASTEHGRNTEAFF. The DNA of the CDR3 is TGTGCCAGTACCGAACACGGGCGGAACACTGAAGCTTTCTTT.

The rearrangement links TRBV11-1 to TRBJ2-5, with D perhaps assigned TRBD1 or TRBD2 (5 bases each). V lost 4 bases, J lost 5 bases, and 17 bases lay in between. Per the germline V gene, CDR1 is SGHAT and CDR2 is FQDESV (reference sequence). This CDR3 has 15 amino acids. The CDR3 region has the DNA TGTGCCAGCAGCTGGGACCAACGAGTATTCGAGACCCAGTACTTC. Protein product: CASSWDQRVFETQYF.

This sequence joins TRBV6-6 and TRBJ2-1; 10 bases fit TRBD2. The V and J ends lost 0 bases and 9 bases, in that order; junction bases with no gene match: 5. There are 15 residues in the CDR3. CDR1 MNHNY and CDR2 SVGAGI come from the germline V gene (reference sequence). In nucleotides, the CDR3 is TGTGCCAGCAGTTACTCCGGGACTAGCGCCAGTGAGCAGTTCTTC. Translating it yields CASSYSGTSASEQFF.

This clonotype has a count of ten or more. As DNA, the CDR3 is TGTGCCAGTAGTATAGGAGGGGGGGCGCGGGGTGAGCAGTTCTTC. This gives the protein CASSIGGGARGEQFF. This rearrangement joins TRBV19 to TRBJ2-1; D is perhaps TRBD2 (7 bases). The V gene's germline CDR1 is LNHDA and CDR2 SQIVND (reference sequence). Between the trimmed V and J ends, which lost 1 base and 9 bases, there was a span of 16 bases. The CDR3 totals 15 residues. Based on the CDR3 plus reference TRBV19 and TRBJ2-1, the full variable domain is DGGITQSPKYLFRKEGQNVTLSCEQNLNHDAMYWYRQDPGQGLRLIYYSQIVNDFQKGDIAEGYSVSREKKESFPLTVTSAQKNPTAFYLCASSIGGGARGEQFFGPGTRLTVL.

CDR3 sequence (DNA): TGCAGCGTTGCCGGGACCCCCAGGGGCCAAGAGACCCAGTACTTC. Translation: CSVAGTPRGQETQYF. The chain links TRBV29-1 to TRBJ2-5, with D maybe TRBD1 (6 bases). This CDR3 has 15 amino acids. From germline, CDR1 is SQVTM and CDR2 ANQGSEA. V was cut by 4 bases and J by 1 base, with 16 bases left in between.

This clonotype was seen a handful of times. The chain carries TRBV15 and TRBJ2-2; 7 nucleotides line up with TRBD1. The CDR3 covers 16 residues. V shed 2 bases and J 6 bases; nucleotides not matched to a gene: 9. Germline CDR1 is LNHNV and CDR2 is YYDKDF (reference sequence). Written as DNA, the CDR3 is TGTGCCACCAGCAGACCAACAGGGGTGGAAGCCGGGGAGCTGTTTTTT. Translating gives CATSRPTGVEAGELFF.

This clonotype came up many times. The genes are TRBV7-3 and TRBJ2-4; 9 nucleotides line up with TRBD1. After removal of 0 bases from V and 5 bases from J, the junction contained 5 bases not matched to a gene. Germline CDR1 SGHTA, CDR2 FQGTGA. The CDR3 extends over 16 amino acids. This CDR3 reads CASSLTGTGNQNIQYF. In nucleotides, the CDR3 is TGTGCCAGCAGCTTAACCGGGACAGGGAATCAAAACATTCAGTACTTC.

This clonotype was recorded at least ten times. The CDR3 here is CASSSVSGNYGYTF. The CDR3, as DNA: TGTGCCAGCAGCTCCGTTTCGGGAAACTATGGCTACACCTTC. This chain uses TRBV7-9 with TRBJ1-2; D unresolved. Trimming took 4 bases from V and 2 from J, leaving 11 bases between them. Germline assignment: CDR1 SEHNR and CDR2 FQNEAQ (reference sequence). This CDR3 region has 14 residues.

This clonotype showed up many times. The V gene is TRBV12-3 or TRBV12-4, the J gene TRBJ1-5; D is uncertain. The CDR3 runs to 14 residues. The germline V and J ends were trimmed by 3 bases and 0 bases, with 6 bases remaining between them. The chain's CDR3 is CASSFGVSNQPQHF. In nucleotides, the CDR3 is TGTGCCAGCAGTTTCGGGGTTAGCAATCAGCCCCAGCATTTT.

This clonotype was seen at least ten times. The V and J genes are TRBV19 and TRBJ2-6, with D perhaps given as TRBD1 or TRBD2 (6 bases each). Trimming pared 7 bases from V and 2 bases from J, leaving 24 bases between. Germline V gene data show CDR1 as LNHDA and CDR2 as SQIVND (reference sequence). The CDR3 loop spans 19 amino acids. The CDR3 spells CASKPWGANPGAGANVLTF. CDR3 coding DNA: TGTGCCAGTAAACCCTGGGGGGCAAACCCAGGGGCTGGGGCCAACGTCCTGACTTTC. The complete variable domain, with remaining parts taken from reference TRBV19 and TRBJ2-6, reads DGGITQSPKYLFRKEGQNVTLSCEQNLNHDAMYWYRQDPGQGLRLIYYSQIVNDFQKGDIAEGYSVSREKKESFPLTVTSAQKNPTAFYLCASKPWGANPGAGANVLTFGAGSRLTVL.

This clonotype was recorded at least ten times. The chain uses TRBV12-3 or TRBV12-4 and TRBJ1-5, with TRBD1 matching over 10 bases. The V gene end was trimmed by 3 bases and the J gene end by 4 bases; junction bases not matched to a gene: 3. The CDR3 spans 15 residues. CDR3 DNA sequence: TGTGCCAGCAGTTTTACGGACAGGGGGAATCAGCCCCAGCATTTT. Protein sequence: CASSFTDRGNQPQHF.

Points on this clonotype: A much larger clone differs by one base, so this may be a read error. The chain links TRBV7-9 to TRBJ2-1; 9 nucleotides match TRBD2. CDR3 length: 15 residues. In germline, CDR1 is SEHNR, CDR2 FQNEAQ (reference sequence). The CDR3 reads CASSTRPSGVNGQFF. The CDR3 bases are TGTGCCAGCAGCACCCGTCCTAGCGGGGTCAATGGGCAGTTCTTC.

This clonotype was detected many times. The chain uses TRBV28 and TRBJ1-2; possible D gene TRBD1, 5 bases. Germline assignment: CDR1 MDHEN and CDR2 SYDVKM. Trimming left V 8 bases short and J 4 bases short, with 23 bases between. The CDR3 length is 16 residues. The CDR3 DNA reads as TGTGCCAGCTCTCCCGGGGGGGGGGAGACCGGCTATGGCTACACCTTC. It is translated as CASSPGGGETGYGYTF.

This clonotype has at least ten counts. The rearrangement uses TRBV18 and TRBJ1-1; D remains ambiguous. The V gene lost 6 bases and the J gene lost 5 bases, with 22 bases spanning the gap. The CDR3 loop spans 16 amino acids. Germline CDR1 is KGHSH and CDR2 is LQKENI. Written as DNA, the CDR3 is TGTGCCAGCTCCCTCTCCCCCCCGCCGACGGGGACTGAAGCTTTCTTT. Protein sequence: CASSLSPPPTGTEAFF.

The chain uses TRBV29-1 and TRBJ2-5; 10 nucleotides line up with TRBD2. CDR1 is SQVTM and CDR2 is ANQGSEA in the germline V gene. Germline trimming cut 7 bases from V and 4 bases from J; bases unmatched to any gene: 6. The length of the CDR3 is 13 residues. DNA of the CDR3: TGCAGCGCCTTACTAGCGGGAACAGAGACCCAGTACTTC. Residues: CSALLAGTETQYF. The variable domain in full, completed from reference TRBV29-1 and TRBJ2-5, reads SAVISQKPSRDICQRGTSLTIQCQVDSQVTMMFWYRQQPGQSLTLIATANQGSEATYESGFVIDKFPISRPNLTFSTLTVSNMSPEDSSIYLCSALLAGTETQYFGPGTRLLVL.